The rows below give T cell receptor beta chains drawn from one sample of a study of shared clonotypes between healthy human individuals. Assay: immunoSEQ multiplex PCR; the TCRdb copy retains only in-frame clones and omits some. Here the sample spans millions of clones, approximately 92% being singletons. Sequenced: naive CD4+ T cells sorted from blood. The receptors shown here come from a man younger than 35 in good health. The CDR3 runs from the conserved cysteine through the conserved F or W. D genes are given only for firm matches.

>TRBJ2-1|TRBV9|TRBD2
CASSGPSGPTREQFF
TGTGCCAGCAGCGGTCCTAGCGGCCCCACCAGGGAGCAGTTCTTC
>TRBJ1-1|TRBV6-5|TRBD1
CASSSPTGASNTEAFF
TGTGCCAGCAGTTCCCCGACAGGGGCGTCGAACACTGAAGCTTTCTTT
>TRBJ1-1|TRBV28|NA
CASKENTEAFF
TGTGCCAGTAAAGAGAACACTGAAGCTTTCTTT
>TRBJ1-1|TRBV5-6|NA
CASFAQVSTEAFF
TGTGCCAGCTTTGCCCAGGTCAGCACTGAAGCTTTCTTT
>TRBJ1-2|TRBV18|TRBD1
CASSPWPGGQGNYGYTF
TGTGCCAGCTCACCATGGCCCGGCGGACAGGGGAACTATGGCTACACCTTC
>TRBJ2-5|TRBV9|NA
CASSVGVGETQYF
TGTGCCAGCAGCGTAGGCGTCGGGGAGACCCAGTACTTC
>TRBJ2-5|TRBV28|NA
CASTWERARGAQYF
TGTGCCAGCACATGGGAGCGGGCCCGAGGGGCCCAGTACTTC
>TRBJ1-4|TRBV30|NA
CAWSVQANEKLFF
TGTGCCTGGAGTGTACAGGCTAATGAAAAACTGTTTTTT
>TRBJ2-5|TRBV5-4|NA
CASSVGPIAETQYF
TGTGCCAGCAGCGTGGGACCGATAGCGGAGACCCAGTACTTC
>TRBJ1-1|TRBV12-2|NA
CASRSRDGEAFF
TGTGCAAGTCGCTCCCGGGACGGTGAAGCTTTCTTT
>TRBJ2-5|TRBV5-1|TRBD1
CASSLTGDRQETQYF
TGCGCCAGCAGCTTGACAGGGGACCGCCAAGAGACCCAGTACTTC
>TRBJ1-6|TRBV6-6|NA
CASTPRGSQGSPLHF
TGTGCCAGCACCCCACGGGGGAGTCAGGGTTCACCCCTCCACTTT
>TRBJ2-5|TRBV28|TRBD2
CASTLTSGGWETQYF
TGTGCCAGCACCCTAACTAGCGGGGGGTGGGAGACCCAGTACTTC
>TRBJ1-2|TRBV5-1|NA
CASGELNYGYTF
TGCGCCAGCGGAGAGCTTAACTATGGCTACACCTTC
>TRBJ2-3|TRBV5-4|TRBD2
CASSSPQRGGWDTQYF
TGTGCCAGCAGCTCGCCCCAGCGGGGGGGATGGGATACGCAGTATTTT
>TRBJ1-6|TRBV7-3|NA
CASSLSGVSNSPLHF
TGTGCCAGCAGCTTATCGGGGGTTTCTAATTCACCCCTCCACTTT
>TRBJ2-5|TRBV5-1|TRBD2
CASSLDLRGETQYF
TGCGCCAGCAGCTTGGATTTGCGGGGGGAGACCCAGTACTTC
>TRBJ2-4|TRBV2|TRBD1
CASRSTGTGNIQYF
TGTGCCAGCAGATCGACAGGGACGGGGAACATTCAGTACTTC
>TRBJ2-2|TRBV2|TRBD1
CASNPTGGNTGELFF
TGTGCCAGCAACCCGACAGGGGGTAACACCGGGGAGCTGTTTTTT
>TRBJ2-2|TRBV6-1|NA
CASTSSAPGELFF
TGTGCCAGCACCTCTTCGGCGCCCGGGGAGCTGTTTTTT
>TRBJ2-7|TRBV4-1|NA
CASSQVGAGRSYEQYF
TGCGCCAGCAGCCAAGTAGGGGCAGGAAGGTCCTACGAGCAGTACTTC
>TRBJ1-4|TRBV5-6|NA
CASSLYPAGSNEKLFF
TGTGCCAGCAGCCTATATCCGGCAGGATCTAATGAAAAACTGTTTTTT